One and the same sample provided the 9 T cell receptor beta chains below, sequenced in a study of identical twins. One entry per CDR3 protein, called by TCRdb with MiXCR from the 5' RACE reads. The sample has roughly 1.6 million distinct CDR3 sequences; around 29% are singletons. Material: cord blood. These receptors all stem from a newborn girl in good health.

CDR3 sequence: CASSRDRGEAFF. The CDR3 region has the DNA TGTGCCAGCAGCCGGGACAGGGGGGAAGCTTTCTTT. The chain joins TRBV9 to TRBJ1-1; 11 nucleotides align to TRBD1. The germline V gene has CDR1 SGDLS and CDR2 YYNGEE. V trimming: 4 bases; J trimming: 8 bases; junction bases outside the gene matches: 1. CDR3 size: 12 residues. Complete variable domain (other parts from reference TRBV9 and TRBJ1-1): DSGVTQTPKHLITATGQRVTLRCSPRSGDLSVYWYQQSLDQGLQFLIQYYNGEERAKGNILERFSAQQFPDLHSELNLSSLELGDSALYFCASSRDRGEAFFGQGTRLTVV.

This chain links TRBV6-6 with TRBJ1-6, with unresolved D. The CDR3 length is 15 residues. The germline V gene encodes CDR1 MNHNY and CDR2 SVGAGI (reference sequence). V was shortened by 0 bases and J by 6 bases, with 9 bases between the two germline ends. The DNA of the CDR3 is TGTGCCAGCAGTTACTCGACGGACGGTAATTCACCCCTCCACTTT. Protein sequence: CASSYSTDGNSPLHF.

This chain uses TRBV2 with TRBJ1-1, with TRBD1 as a possible D gene (6 bases). V was trimmed by 7 bases and J by 1 base, leaving 16 bases between them. The CDR3 loop spans 15 amino acids. The V gene's germline CDR1 is SNHLY and CDR2 FYNNEI. The CDR3 is CASIVGGGGNTEAFF. CDR3 bases: TGTGCCAGCATAGTAGGGGGGGGTGGGAACACTGAAGCTTTCTTT.

This clonotype was seen only a few times. V gene TRBV11-1 combines with J gene TRBJ2-5; D ambiguous. V lost 2 bases to trimming and J lost 1 base, with 5 bases between them. The CDR3 contains 13 residues. The germline V gene encodes CDR1 SGHAT and CDR2 FQDESV (reference sequence). CDR3 region: CASSLQLQETQYF. DNA of the CDR3: TGTGCCAGCAGCTTACAACTCCAAGAGACCCAGTACTTC.

The chain is built from TRBV29-1 and TRBJ1-1; D might be TRBD1 (5 bases). The V gene's germline CDR1 is SQVTM and CDR2 ANQGSEA. The CDR3 is 15 residues long. V was shortened by 5 bases and J by 2 bases, with 18 bases between the two germline ends. The CDR3 DNA is TGCAGCGTTCTCACATGGTGGGGCCCCAACACTGAAGCTTTCTTT. Protein: CSVLTWWGPNTEAFF.

Comments on this clonotype: This may come from a read error, since a much larger clone is one base off. V and J are TRBV20-1 and TRBJ2-7; D is unresolved. The CDR3 runs to 11 residues. The germline V gene encodes CDR1 DFQATT and CDR2 SNEGSKA (reference sequence). The chain's CDR3 is CGARNSYEQYF. DNA of the CDR3: TGCGGTGCTCGGAACTCCTACGAGCAGTACTTC.

The CDR3 spells CASSLAGQAADTQYF. The CDR3, as DNA: TGCGCCAGCAGCTTGGCGGGGCAGGCTGCAGATACGCAGTATTTT. The chain recombines TRBV5-1 with TRBJ2-3; D is possibly TRBD1 or TRBD2 (5 bases each). V was pared by 0 bases and J by 4 bases, with 12 bases between. The germline gives CDR1 SGHRS, CDR2 YFSETQ. The CDR3 is made up of 15 amino acids.

The gene calls are TRBV5-1 and TRBJ1-1; possible D gene TRBD1, 6 bases. Germline CDR1 reads SGHRS; CDR2 reads YFSETQ. V was clipped by 0 bases and J by 5 bases, with 11 bases between them. The CDR3 length is 14 residues. CDR3 DNA: TGCGCCAGCAGCTTGGGGACAGTTAAGACTGAAGCTTTCTTT. Its translation: CASSLGTVKTEAFF.

The chain is built from TRBV5-8 and TRBJ2-1, with TRBD1 matching 7 bases. Per germline, CDR1 SGHTS and CDR2 YDEGEE. V trimming: 0 bases; J trimming: 2 bases; junction bases outside the gene matches: 11. CDR3 length: 18 amino acids. The CDR3, as DNA: TGTGCCAGCAGCTTGGGGGGGCCTACTGGACAGGCCTACAATGAGCAGTTCTTC. Protein product: CASSLGGPTGQAYNEQFF.